The subject of this entry is one T cell receptor beta chain. Both 60 Vbeta primers and 13 Jbeta primers went into the PCR. Assay used: immunoSEQ multiplex PCR; TCRdb lists only in-frame clones, some missing. The sample gives about 190,000 clones, roughly four fifths of which show up once; approximately 2.8% is in the top ten. This entry belongs to a study of cytomegalovirus exposure and HLA in healthy donors. Germline CDR1 and CDR2: MNHNY and SVGAGI (reference sequence). V dropped 9 bases and J dropped 6; count of bases not matched to a gene: 11. The CDR3 extends over 14 amino acids. The clonotype comes from a woman in her twenties or thirties in good health and CMV-seropositive. The chain uses TRBV6-6 and TRBJ2-3, with 8 bases aligning to TRBD2. What was sequenced was PBMCs. CDR3 sequence: CASSDSGDWDTQYF. The CDR3 DNA follows: TGTGCCAGTTCAGATAGCGGGGATTGGGATACGCAGTATTTT.